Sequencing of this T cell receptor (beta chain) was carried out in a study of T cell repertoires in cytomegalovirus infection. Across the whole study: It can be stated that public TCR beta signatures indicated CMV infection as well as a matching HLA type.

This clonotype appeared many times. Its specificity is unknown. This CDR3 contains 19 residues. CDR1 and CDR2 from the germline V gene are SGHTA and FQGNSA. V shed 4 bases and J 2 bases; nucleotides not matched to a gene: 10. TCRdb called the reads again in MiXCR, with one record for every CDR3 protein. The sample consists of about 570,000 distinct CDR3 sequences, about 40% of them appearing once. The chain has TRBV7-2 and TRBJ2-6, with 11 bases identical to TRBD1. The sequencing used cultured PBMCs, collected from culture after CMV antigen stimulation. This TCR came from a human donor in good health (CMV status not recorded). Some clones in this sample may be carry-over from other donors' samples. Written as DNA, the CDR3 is TGTGCCAGCAGCTCCACCGTCGGACAGGGGGCGGCTGGGGCCAACGTCCTGACTTTC. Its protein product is CASSSTVGQGAAGANVLTF.